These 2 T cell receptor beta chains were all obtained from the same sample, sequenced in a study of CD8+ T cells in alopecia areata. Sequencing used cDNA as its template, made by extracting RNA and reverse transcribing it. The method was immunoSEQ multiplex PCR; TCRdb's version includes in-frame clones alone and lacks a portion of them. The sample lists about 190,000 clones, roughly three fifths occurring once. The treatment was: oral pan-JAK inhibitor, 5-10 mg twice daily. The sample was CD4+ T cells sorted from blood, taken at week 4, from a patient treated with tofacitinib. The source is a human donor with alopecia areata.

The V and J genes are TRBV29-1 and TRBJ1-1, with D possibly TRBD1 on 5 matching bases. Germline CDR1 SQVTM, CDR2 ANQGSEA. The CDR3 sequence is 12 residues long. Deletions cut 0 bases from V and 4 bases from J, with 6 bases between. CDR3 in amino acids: CSVEEGGTEAFF. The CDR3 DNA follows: TGCAGCGTTGAAGAGGGGGGCACTGAAGCTTTCTTT.

The chain's CDR3 is CASRPSWGRESYIEFF. The CDR3 DNA reads as TGTGCCAGCAGACCTTCTTGGGGGCGGGAGTCCTACATAGAGTTCTTC. This sequence joins TRBV27 and TRBJ2-1, with D tentatively TRBD2 (7 bases). The CDR3 length is 16 residues. V was shortened by 6 bases and J by 14 bases, with 29 bases between the two germline ends. The V gene's germline CDR1 is MNHEY and CDR2 SMNVEV (reference sequence).